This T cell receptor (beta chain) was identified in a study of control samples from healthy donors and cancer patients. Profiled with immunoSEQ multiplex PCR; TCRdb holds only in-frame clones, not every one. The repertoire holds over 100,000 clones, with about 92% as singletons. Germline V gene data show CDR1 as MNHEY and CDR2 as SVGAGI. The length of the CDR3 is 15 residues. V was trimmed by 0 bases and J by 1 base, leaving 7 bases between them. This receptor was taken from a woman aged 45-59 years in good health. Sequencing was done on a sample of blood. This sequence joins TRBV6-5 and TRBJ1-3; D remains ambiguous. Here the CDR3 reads CASSYSGVSGNTIYF. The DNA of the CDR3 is TGTGCCAGCAGTTACTCGGGCGTGTCTGGAAACACCATATATTTT.